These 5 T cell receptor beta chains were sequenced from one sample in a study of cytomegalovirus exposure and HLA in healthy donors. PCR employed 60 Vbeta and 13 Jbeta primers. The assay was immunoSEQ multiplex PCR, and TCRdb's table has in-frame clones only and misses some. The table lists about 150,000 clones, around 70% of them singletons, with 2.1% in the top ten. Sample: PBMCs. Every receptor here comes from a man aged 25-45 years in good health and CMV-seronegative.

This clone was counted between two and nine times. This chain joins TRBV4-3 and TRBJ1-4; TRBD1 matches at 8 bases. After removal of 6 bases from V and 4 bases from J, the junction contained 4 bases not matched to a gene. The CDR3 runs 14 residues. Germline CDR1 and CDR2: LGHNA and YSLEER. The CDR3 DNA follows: TGCGCCAGCAGTAAAACAGGGGGTAATGAAAAACTGTTTTTT. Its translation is CASSKTGGNEKLFF.

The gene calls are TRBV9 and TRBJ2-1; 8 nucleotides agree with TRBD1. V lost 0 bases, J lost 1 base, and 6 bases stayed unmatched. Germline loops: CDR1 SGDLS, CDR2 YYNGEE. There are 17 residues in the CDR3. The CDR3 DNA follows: TGTGCCAGCAGCGTAGTAGGTGACAGGGGTTCCTACAATGAGCAGTTCTTC. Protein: CASSVVGDRGSYNEQFF.

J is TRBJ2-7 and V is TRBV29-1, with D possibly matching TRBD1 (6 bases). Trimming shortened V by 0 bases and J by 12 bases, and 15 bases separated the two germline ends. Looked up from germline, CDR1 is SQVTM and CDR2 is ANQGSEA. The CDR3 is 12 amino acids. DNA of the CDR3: TGCAGCGTTGAAGATCCCCCGGACAGCCGGTACTTC. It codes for CSVEDPPDSRYF.

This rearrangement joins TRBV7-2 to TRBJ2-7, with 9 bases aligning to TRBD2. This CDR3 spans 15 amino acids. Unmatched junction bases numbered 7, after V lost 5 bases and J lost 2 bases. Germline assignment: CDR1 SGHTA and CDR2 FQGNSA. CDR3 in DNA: TGTGCCAGCAGCCCAGAAGGGACTAGCCCCTACGAGCAGTACTTC. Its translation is CASSPEGTSPYEQYF.

The CDR3 region is CASSLGTGGENTEAFF. The CDR3 DNA follows: TGTGCCAGCAGCTTAGGGACAGGGGGCGAGAACACTGAAGCTTTCTTT. The chain joins TRBV7-8 to TRBJ1-1; 11 positions agree with TRBD1. With V trimmed by 1 base and J by 1 base, 2 bases remained unmatched. The germline CDR1 and CDR2 sequences are SGHVS and FQNEAQ. This CDR3 is 16 amino acids long. The full variable domain, its missing parts supplied by reference TRBV7-8 and TRBJ1-1, is GAGVSQSPRYKVAKRGQDVALRCDPISGHVSLFWYQQALGQGPEFLTYFQNEAQLDKSGLPSDRFFAERPEGSVSTLKIQRTQQEDSAVYLCASSLGTGGENTEAFFGQGTRLTVV.